The 24 T cell receptor beta chains reported below all come from one sample, sequenced in a study of T cells after yellow fever vaccination. TCRdb processed the 5' RACE reads anew with MiXCR; each CDR3 protein has one entry. The repertoire includes roughly 340,000 distinct CDR3 sequences, 3% to 4.5% of them detected once, and 20% to 25% sits in the top ten. Source: PBMCs, taken 5 days after the yellow fever booster vaccination. These receptors all stem from a man aged 18 to 30 who received the YFV17D yellow fever vaccine.

This clonotype was observed at least ten times. V is TRBV28 and J is TRBJ2-7, with a possible D match to TRBD2 (5 bases). V was shortened by 5 bases and J by 3 bases, with 14 bases between the two germline ends. This CDR3 comprises 14 residues. Per the germline V gene, CDR1 is MDHEN and CDR2 is SYDVKM. CDR3 nucleotides: TGTGCCAGCAGTCTCCGGACGGGAATCTACGAGCAGTACTTC. Its translation: CASSLRTGIYEQYF.

J is TRBJ2-1 and V is TRBV5-1, with TRBD1 as a possible D gene (5 bases). V dropped 1 base and J dropped 7 bases, with 9 bases sitting between them. The CDR3 extends over 13 amino acids. Germline V gene lookup returns CDR1 SGHRS and CDR2 YFSETQ. The chain's CDR3 is CASSLIQVNEQFF. For the CDR3, the DNA is TGCGCCAGCAGCTTGATACAGGTGAATGAGCAGTTCTTC.

This clonotype was picked up a small number of times. The chain uses TRBV20-1 and TRBJ1-6; 7 bases line up with TRBD1. The trim removed 5 bases at V and 8 bases at J, leaving 6 bases unmatched. The CDR3 sequence is 13 residues long. Germline V lookup: CDR1 DFQATT, CDR2 SNEGSKA (reference sequence). For the CDR3, the DNA is TGCAGTGCTTACAGGGGATCGGATTCACCCCTCCACTTT. This translates into CSAYRGSDSPLHF.

A few counts support this clonotype. V is TRBV14 and J is TRBJ1-3; D perhaps matches TRBD1 (5 bases). The CDR3 runs 15 residues. Trimming cost V 6 bases and J 0 bases, with 12 bases left between them. The germline gives CDR1 SGHDN, CDR2 FVKESK. Here the CDR3 DNA reads TGTGCCAGCAGAGCAACAGGTAGCTCTGGAAACACCATATATTTT. This translates into CASRATGSSGNTIYF.

This clonotype occurred many times. The rearrangement uses TRBV27 and TRBJ2-5; 11 nucleotides match TRBD1. The CDR3 has 13 amino acids. CDR1 is MNHEY, CDR2 SMNVEV, per germline (reference sequence). J was trimmed by 5 bases and V by 6 bases; bases with no gene match: 2. CDR3 bases: TGTGCCAGCAGGGACAGGGGGCAGGAGACCCAGTACTTC. This gives the protein CASRDRGQETQYF.

The V call is TRBV20-1, the J call TRBJ2-7; no definite D call. Trimming removed 1 base at V and 2 bases at J, with 6 bases between. The germline gives CDR1 DFQATT, CDR2 SNEGSKA (reference sequence). CDR3 size: 12 residues. Here the CDR3 DNA reads TGCAGTGCTAGAGGGTACGCCTACGAGCAGTACGTC. It is translated as CSARGYAYEQYV.

This clonotype was counted only a few times. Here the CDR3 reads CASSYRSGTGVDGYTF. CDR3 bases: TGTGCCAGCAGTTACCGTTCCGGGACAGGGGTGGATGGCTACACCTTC. The chain combines TRBV6-5 with TRBJ1-2, with 10 nucleotides matching TRBD1. CDR3 length: 16 amino acids. The J segment lost 6 bases and the V segment lost 2 bases, leaving 9 bases of the junction unmatched. Germline assignment: CDR1 MNHEY and CDR2 SVGAGI.

The gene calls are TRBV3-1 and TRBJ2-1; 10 bases fit TRBD2. Per the germline V gene, CDR1 is LGHDT and CDR2 is YNNKEL (reference sequence). V trimming: 4 bases; J trimming: 5 bases; junction bases outside the gene matches: 5. The CDR3 contains 15 residues. CDR3 protein: CASSPTSGVDNEQFF. DNA for the CDR3: TGTGCCAGCAGCCCAACTAGCGGGGTGGACAATGAGCAGTTCTTC.

This sequence joins TRBV6-6 and TRBJ2-1, with D unresolved. V was cut by 9 bases and J by 0 bases, with 12 bases left in between. Germline V CDR1 and CDR2: MNHNY, SVGAGI (reference sequence). The CDR3 length is 14 residues. The chain's CDR3 is CASRPRSSYNEQFF. The CDR3 DNA follows: TGTGCCAGTCGTCCCCGGAGCTCCTACAATGAGCAGTTCTTC.

The chain links TRBV7-9 to TRBJ2-5, with D perhaps assigned TRBD1 or TRBD2 (5 bases each). V lost 8 bases and J lost 2, with 9 bases in between. From germline, CDR1 is SEHNR and CDR2 FQNEAQ (reference sequence). The CDR3 contains 12 residues. The CDR3 DNA reads TGTGCCAGCGGGGGACGGCAAGAGACCCAGTACTTC. This codes for CASGGRQETQYF.

This clonotype was counted between two and nine times. V usage is TRBV7-9 and J usage is TRBJ2-1; 14 bases line up with TRBD2. The germline V gene encodes CDR1 SEHNR and CDR2 FQNEAQ (reference sequence). The CDR3 contains 19 residues. J gave up 0 bases and V 5 bases, and 9 bases lay outside the gene matches. In DNA, the CDR3 is TGTGCCAGCAGCCCAATTGGACTAGCGGGGGGAAGCTCCTACAATGAGCAGTTCTTC. Translated, it gives CASSPIGLAGGSSYNEQFF.

In this sample, this clonotype turned up many times. The chain has TRBV5-1 and TRBJ1-1; D gene unclear. With 5 bases removed from V and 4 bases from J, the gap between germline ends came to 9 bases. The CDR3 contains 12 residues. Germline CDR1 and CDR2: SGHRS and YFSETQ. CDR3 in DNA: TGCGCCAGCAGGGCCAGCGGCACTGAAGCTTTCTTT. Translation gives CASRASGTEAFF. Complete variable domain (other parts from reference TRBV5-1 and TRBJ1-1): KAGVTQTPRYLIKTRGQQVTLSCSPISGHRSVSWYQQTPGQGLQFLFEYFSETQRNKGNFPGRFSGRQFSNSRSEMNVSTLELGDSALYLCASRASGTEAFFGQGTRLTVV.

There are a few counts of this clonotype. This chain links TRBV6-5 with TRBJ1-6; D gene ambiguous. The CDR3 totals 15 residues. V was pared by 0 bases and J by 7 bases, with 10 bases between. Germline loops: CDR1 MNHEY, CDR2 SVGAGI. The CDR3 loop is CASSYSRYSNSPLHF. CDR3 nucleotide sequence: TGTGCCAGCAGTTACTCGAGGTACAGCAATTCACCCCTCCACTTT.

This clonotype was counted only a few times. The gene calls are TRBV7-9 and TRBJ1-1; 10 bases map to TRBD1. The CDR3 runs to 17 residues. Germline V gene lookup returns CDR1 SEHNR and CDR2 FQNEAQ (reference sequence). V was pared by 4 bases and J by 0 bases, with 8 bases of the junction left unmatched. The CDR3 spells CASSWDRGVSMNTEAFF. The CDR3 DNA reads TGTGCCAGCAGCTGGGACAGGGGAGTAAGTATGAACACTGAAGCTTTCTTT.

This clonotype was counted at least ten times. The rearrangement uses TRBV4-1 and TRBJ1-1; no clear D. Trimming pared 6 bases from V and 3 bases from J, leaving 20 bases between. CDR1 is MGHRA and CDR2 is YSYEKL in the germline V gene. The CDR3 is made up of 16 amino acids. CDR3 sequence (DNA): TGCGCCAGCAGGGGCTTAGACCTTTTGGTGTACACTGAAGCTTTCTTT. This sequence encodes CASRGLDLLVYTEAFF.

This clonotype has only a few counts. This chain uses TRBV5-6 with TRBJ1-2; 7 nucleotides line up with TRBD1. CDR1 SGHDT and CDR2 YYEEEE come from the germline V gene. The CDR3 spans 15 residues. The trim removed 4 bases at V and 4 bases at J, leaving 10 bases unmatched. In DNA, the CDR3 is TGTGCCAGCAGCCCAGGGGGGGACGGCATCTATGGCTACACCTTC. Amino acid sequence: CASSPGGDGIYGYTF.

This clonotype was counted between two and nine times. The chain uses TRBV28 and TRBJ2-3; 8 nucleotides line up with TRBD2. Germline V CDR1 and CDR2: MDHEN, SYDVKM. This CDR3 contains 12 residues. V was pared by 6 bases and J by 10 bases, with 6 bases of the junction left unmatched. The DNA of the CDR3 is TGTGCCAGCAGAGCCGGGACTAGGGCGCAGTATTTT. This encodes CASRAGTRAQYF.

This clonotype was seen a few times. V gene TRBV5-1 combines with J gene TRBJ2-2; TRBD1 matches 7 bases. CDR3 size: 18 residues. CDR1 and CDR2 from the germline V gene are SGHRS and YFSETQ. Losses at the gene ends were 3 bases for V and 0 bases for J; bases not matched to a gene: 11. DNA of the CDR3: TGCGCCAGCAGCTCCTTATTATACAGGGGAACGAACACCGGGGAGCTGTTTTTT. It specifies CASSSLLYRGTNTGELFF.

This clonotype was recorded at least ten times. The gene calls are TRBV29-1 and TRBJ1-4, with D unclear. This CDR3 contains 14 residues. Looked up from germline, CDR1 is SQVTM and CDR2 is ANQGSEA. Trimming stripped 7 bases from V and 0 bases from J, with 12 bases between. The CDR3 nucleotides read TGCAGCGGAGGAAACGCTGCAACTAATGAAAAACTGTTTTTT. Its translation: CSGGNAATNEKLFF.

A few counts support this clonotype. The chain employs TRBV29-1 and TRBJ2-1; no firm D call. Germline CDR1 SQVTM, CDR2 ANQGSEA. V was cut by 0 bases and J by 3 bases, with 3 bases left in between. There are 12 residues in the CDR3. CDR3 nucleotide sequence: TGCAGCGTTGAAGACCTCTACAATGAGCAGTTCTTC. Protein: CSVEDLYNEQFF.

This clonotype was recorded many times. The genes are TRBV6-5 and TRBJ2-1; the D gene could be TRBD1 or TRBD2 (5 bases each). Trimming stripped 6 bases from V and 0 bases from J, with 15 bases between. This CDR3 comprises 16 residues. CDR1 is MNHEY, CDR2 SVGAGI, per germline. The CDR3 DNA sequence: TGTGCCAGCAGCACAGGACTTCCGAGCTCCTACAATGAGCAGTTCTTC. This translates into CASSTGLPSSYNEQFF.

This clonotype was observed a handful of times. This rearrangement joins TRBV20-1 to TRBJ1-3, with D tentatively TRBD1 (5 bases). V was cut by 3 bases and J by 3 bases, with 12 bases left in between. CDR3 length: 14 residues. Germline values: CDR1 DFQATT, CDR2 SNEGSKA (reference sequence). The CDR3 sequence is CSASQGAGGNTIYF. CDR3 nucleotide sequence: TGCAGTGCTAGCCAGGGCGCCGGTGGAAACACCATATATTTT.

This clonotype was seen repeatedly, ten times or more. The rearrangement links TRBV21-1 to TRBJ2-7. TRBV21-1 counts as a pseudogene. CDR3 size: 14 residues. The CDR3 loop is CASSKERGSYEQYV. The CDR3 DNA sequence: TGTGCCAGCAGCAAAGAACGGGGCTCCTACGAGCAGTACGTC.

This clonotype has just a few counts. This chain joins TRBV4-1 and TRBJ2-7; 12 nucleotides match TRBD1. Trimming removed 0 bases from V and 5 bases from J; junction bases left unmatched: 5. Germline values: CDR1 MGHRA, CDR2 YSYEKL. The length of the CDR3 is 16 residues. CDR3 sequence (DNA): TGCGCCAGCAGCCAAGATTTGGGACAGGGGGCTGACGAGCAGTACTTC. It translates to CASSQDLGQGADEQYF.